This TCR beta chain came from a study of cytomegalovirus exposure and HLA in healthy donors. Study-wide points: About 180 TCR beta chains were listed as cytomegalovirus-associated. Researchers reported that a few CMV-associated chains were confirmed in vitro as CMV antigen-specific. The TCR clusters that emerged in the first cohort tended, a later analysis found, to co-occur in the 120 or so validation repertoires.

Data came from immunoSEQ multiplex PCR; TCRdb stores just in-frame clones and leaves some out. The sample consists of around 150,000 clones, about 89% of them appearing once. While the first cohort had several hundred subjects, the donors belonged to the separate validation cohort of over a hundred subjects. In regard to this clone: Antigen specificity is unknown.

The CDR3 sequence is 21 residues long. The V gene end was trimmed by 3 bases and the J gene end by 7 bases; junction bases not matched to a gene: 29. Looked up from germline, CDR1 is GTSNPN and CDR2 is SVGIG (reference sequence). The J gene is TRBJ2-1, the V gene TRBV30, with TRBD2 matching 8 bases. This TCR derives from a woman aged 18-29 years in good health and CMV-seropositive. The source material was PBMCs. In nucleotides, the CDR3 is TGTGCCTGGAGGGTTTTACGGGCGCCGGGTAAAGCGGGAGATCGGTTAAATGAGCAGTTCTTC. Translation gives CAWRVLRAPGKAGDRLNEQFF.